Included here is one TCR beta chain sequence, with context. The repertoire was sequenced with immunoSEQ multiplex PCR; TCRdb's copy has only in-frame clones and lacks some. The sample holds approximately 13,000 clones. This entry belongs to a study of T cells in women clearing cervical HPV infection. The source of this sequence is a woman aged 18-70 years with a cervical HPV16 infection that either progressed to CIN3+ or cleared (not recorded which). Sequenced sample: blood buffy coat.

Incomplete CDR3 DNA: TGTGCCAGTAGTATCGGGGGGGCCCTAGACGAG. Residues: CASSIGGALDE. The full CDR3 protein reads CASSIGGALDEQYF. This sequence joins TRBV19 and TRBJ2-7, with TRBD2 matching 8 bases. The sequence runs out 3 residues before the end of the CDR3; the remainder is reconstructed from the germline J gene. The length of the CDR3 is 14 residues. The germline V gene has CDR1 LNHDA and CDR2 SQIVND (reference sequence). The J segment lost 5 bases and the V segment lost 3 bases, leaving 6 bases of the junction unmatched.